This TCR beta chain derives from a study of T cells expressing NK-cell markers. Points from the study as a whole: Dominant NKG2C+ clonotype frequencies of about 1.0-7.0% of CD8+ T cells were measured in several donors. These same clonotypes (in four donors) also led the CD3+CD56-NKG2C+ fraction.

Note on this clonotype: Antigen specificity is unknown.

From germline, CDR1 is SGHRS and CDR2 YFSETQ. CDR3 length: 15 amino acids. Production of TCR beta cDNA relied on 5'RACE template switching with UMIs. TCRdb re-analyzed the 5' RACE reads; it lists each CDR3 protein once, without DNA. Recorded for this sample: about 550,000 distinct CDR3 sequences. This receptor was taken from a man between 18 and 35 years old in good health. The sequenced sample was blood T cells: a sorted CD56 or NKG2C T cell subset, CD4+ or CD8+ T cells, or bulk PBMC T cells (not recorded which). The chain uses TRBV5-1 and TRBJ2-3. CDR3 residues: CASSSEFVGADTQYF.